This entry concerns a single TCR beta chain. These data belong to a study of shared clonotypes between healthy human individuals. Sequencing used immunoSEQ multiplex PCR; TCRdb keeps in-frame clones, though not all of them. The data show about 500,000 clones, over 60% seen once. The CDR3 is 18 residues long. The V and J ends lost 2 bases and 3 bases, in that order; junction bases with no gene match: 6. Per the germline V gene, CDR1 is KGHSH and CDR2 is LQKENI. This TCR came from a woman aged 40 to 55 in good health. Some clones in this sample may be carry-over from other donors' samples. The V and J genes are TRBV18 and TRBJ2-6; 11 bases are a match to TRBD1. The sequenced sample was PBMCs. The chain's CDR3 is CASSPRTGGASGANVLTF. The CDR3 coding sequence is TGTGCCAGCTCACCAAGGACAGGGGGCGCGAGTGGGGCCAACGTCCTGACTTTC. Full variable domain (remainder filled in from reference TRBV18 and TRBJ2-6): NAGVMQNPRHLVRRRGQEARLRCSPMKGHSHVYWYRQLPEEGLKFMVYLQKENIIDESGMPKERFSAEFPKEGPSILRIQQVVRGDSAAYFCASSPRTGGASGANVLTFGAGSRLTVL.